This is a list of T cell receptor beta chains from one sample in a study of blood T cell repertoires in COVID-19. Clones were sequenced by immunoSEQ multiplex PCR, and TCRdb holds only the in-frame ones, with some missing. The data hold over 200,000 clones, with 86% observed a single time. The sample comprised PBMCs or T cells enriched from blood (not recorded which). The origin of the receptors is a woman in her fifties or sixties in a cohort exposed to, infected with or recovered from COVID-19 (not recorded which). Both conserved end residues are part of each CDR3. The order of the fields is clone size, J gene, V gene, D gene, CDR3 DNA, CDR3 protein. A D gene is named only where the DNA matches it firmly. Clone sizes are given selectively: once, few, many, or a class where the clone is expanded.

clone_size: .; j_call: TRBJ2-5; v_call: TRBV5-4; d_call: .; cdr3_nt: TGTGCCAGCAGCTTGCCCGGGGGAGAGACCCAGTACTTC; cdr3_aa: CASSLPGGETQYF
clone_size: .; j_call: TRBJ2-5; v_call: TRBV4-2; d_call: .; cdr3_nt: TGTGCCAGCAGCCAAGATCTACGCTCACAGGGTCAAGAGACCCAGTACTTC; cdr3_aa: CASSQDLRSQGQETQYF
clone_size: .; j_call: TRBJ2-3; v_call: TRBV29-1; d_call: TRBD2; cdr3_nt: TGCAGCGTCTCGGGGGGGCCGTGGGATACGCAGTATTTT; cdr3_aa: CSVSGGPWDTQYF
clone_size: .; j_call: TRBJ1-1; v_call: TRBV9; d_call: TRBD1; cdr3_nt: TGTGCCAGCAGCCCCAGACAGGGTGAGAAAGCTTTCTTT; cdr3_aa: CASSPRQGEKAFF
clone_size: .; j_call: TRBJ2-1; v_call: TRBV14; d_call: .; cdr3_nt: TGTGCCAGCAGCCAAGGTCTAGGGGTGTTCAGCCCCTACAATGAGCAGTTCTTC; cdr3_aa: CASSQGLGVFSPYNEQFF
clone_size: .; j_call: TRBJ1-1; v_call: TRBV7-2; d_call: .; cdr3_nt: TGTGCCAGCAGGTTTATTGGTGGCAAAAACACTGAAGCTTTCTTT; cdr3_aa: CASRFIGGKNTEAFF
clone_size: .; j_call: TRBJ2-1; v_call: TRBV3-1/TRBV3-2; d_call: TRBD2; cdr3_nt: TGTGCCAGCAGCCCTAGCGGGGGGGCGGGCTACAATGAGCAGTTCTTC; cdr3_aa: CASSPSGGAGYNEQFF
clone_size: .; j_call: TRBJ2-1; v_call: TRBV30; d_call: .; cdr3_nt: TGTGCCTGGGGAACCGGGACTCAAACTTCCCAGTTCTTC; cdr3_aa: CAWGTGTQTSQFF
clone_size: once; j_call: TRBJ1-4; v_call: TRBV5-5; d_call: .; cdr3_nt: TGTGCCAGCAGCGTGGGGGTAGCTGCTAATGAAAAACTGTTTTTT; cdr3_aa: CASSVGVAANEKLFF
clone_size: .; j_call: TRBJ1-1; v_call: TRBV4-1; d_call: .; cdr3_nt: TGCGCCAGCAGCCAAGCGGGGGGAGCAAGGAGAACTGAAGCTTTCTTT; cdr3_aa: CASSQAGGARRTEAFF